The 14 T cell receptor beta chains in this list originate from one sample, sequenced in a study of beta chain features in type 1 diabetes. General observations from the study: In every one of the four CD4+ subsets, TCRB CDR3s were moderately but significantly shorter in Type 1 diabetes patients.

The whole isolated RNA underwent reverse transcription, so sequencing captured expressed TCRB transcripts. Here immunoSEQ multiplex PCR was the method, and the copy in TCRdb shows in-frame clones only, minus some. Among roughly 330,000 clones listed, approximately 12% were seen once. These TCRs are of unknown antigen specificity. Specimen: naive CD4+ T cells from blood. Receptors originate from a woman aged 18-30 years with type 1 diabetes.

The V and J genes are TRBV6-1 and TRBJ2-3, with 7 bases lining up with TRBD1. V shed 10 bases and J 5 bases; nucleotides not matched to a gene: 15. This CDR3 is built from 15 residues. Germline V CDR1 and CDR2: MNHNS, SASEGT. The CDR3 DNA follows: TGTGCCACTACAGGGGCAAACCTCCTTGGAGATACGCAGTATTTT. Its translation is CATTGANLLGDTQYF.

The chain combines TRBV19 with TRBJ2-2; the D gene is possibly TRBD2 (7 bases). The V gene's germline CDR1 is LNHDA and CDR2 SQIVND (reference sequence). This CDR3 is built from 15 residues. With 1 base removed from V and 7 bases from J, the gap between germline ends came to 13 bases. The chain's CDR3 is CASSIANREGGELFF. The CDR3 nucleotides read TGTGCCAGTAGTATAGCGAACAGGGAGGGCGGGGAGCTGTTTTTT.

CDR3 in amino acids: CASRPASRSYEQYV. Here the CDR3 DNA reads TGTGCCAGCAGGCCTGCTAGCAGGAGTTACGAGCAGTACGTC. The V call is TRBV28, the J call TRBJ2-7; tentative D call: TRBD2 (5 bases). Trimming pared 6 bases from V and 4 bases from J, leaving 16 bases between. CDR1 and CDR2 from the germline V gene are MDHEN and SYDVKM. CDR3 length: 14 residues.

Only a few counts were recorded for this clone. V usage is TRBV4-3 and J usage is TRBJ2-7; perhaps TRBD2 as D (6 bases). The CDR3 length is 17 residues. Germline CDR1 is LGHNA and CDR2 is YSLEER. Trimming pared 0 bases from V and 6 bases from J, leaving 21 bases between. This chain's CDR3 is CASSQDQMGLLLFEQYV. DNA for the CDR3: TGCGCCAGCAGCCAAGATCAGATGGGACTCCTCCTTTTCGAGCAGTACGTC.

This clone was seen more than once but under ten times. The J gene is TRBJ2-7, the V gene TRBV30; possibly TRBD2 for D (6 bases). The CDR3 runs to 15 residues. With 1 base removed from V and 0 bases from J, the gap between germline ends came to 13 bases. Germline CDR1 is GTSNPN and CDR2 is SVGIG (reference sequence). The CDR3 DNA reads TGTGCCTGGAGTGGAGGACTACAATTCTCCTACGAGCAGTACTTC. This gives the protein CAWSGGLQFSYEQYF.

For the CDR3, the DNA is TGTGCCAGCAGCCCCAGCGGGAGCGGGTTTGGAGAGACCCAGTACTTC. It yields the protein CASSPSGSGFGETQYF. The chain uses TRBV5-4 and TRBJ2-5, with 8 nucleotides matching TRBD2. The CDR3 is 16 amino acids. J was trimmed by 4 bases and V by 4 bases; bases with no gene match: 12. The V gene's germline CDR1 is SGHNT and CDR2 YYREEE (reference sequence).

A few counts support this clone. The rearrangement uses TRBV30 and TRBJ2-1, with D maybe TRBD2 (6 bases). Trimming cost V 2 bases and J 12 bases, with 14 bases left between them. The CDR3 covers 12 residues. Per germline, CDR1 GTSNPN and CDR2 SVGIG (reference sequence). CDR3 loop: CAWSRGVAAQFF. The CDR3 DNA sequence: TGTGCCTGGAGTCGCGGGGTAGCGGCGCAGTTCTTC.

This clone was seen a handful of times. The chain is built from TRBV7-2 and TRBJ2-5; 14 bases line up with TRBD2. The CDR3 runs to 16 residues. After removal of 4 bases from V and 5 bases from J, the junction contained 6 bases not matched to a gene. Per the germline V gene, CDR1 is SGHTA and CDR2 is FQGNSA. The CDR3 here is CASSYRTSGGRETQYF. The CDR3 DNA reads as TGTGCCAGCAGCTATCGGACTAGCGGGGGGCGGGAGACCCAGTACTTC.

This clone has just a few counts. The chain combines TRBV5-1 with TRBJ1-1, with D unresolved. CDR3 length equals 15 residues. The germline gives CDR1 SGHRS, CDR2 YFSETQ. Trimming removed 0 bases at V and 0 bases at J, with 9 bases between. The DNA of the CDR3 is TGCGCCAGCAGCTTGGTGGTTGACTTGAACACTGAAGCTTTCTTT. This codes for CASSLVVDLNTEAFF.

This clone was counted between two and nine times. The rearrangement links TRBV28 to TRBJ2-3, with unresolved D. The CDR3 sequence is 15 residues long. With 7 bases removed from V and 3 bases from J, the gap between germline ends came to 17 bases. Germline CDR1 reads MDHEN; CDR2 reads SYDVKM. The CDR3 DNA reads as TGTGCCAGCATACCCATGATTCAAACAACAGATACGCAGTATTTT. It yields the protein CASIPMIQTTDTQYF. The full variable domain, in which reference TRBV28 and TRBJ2-3 provide the parts outside the CDR3, is DVKVTQSSRYLVKRTGEKVFLECVQDMDHENMFWYRQDPGLGLRLIYFSYDVKMKEKGDIPEGYSVSREKKERFSLILESASTNQTSMYLCASIPMIQTTDTQYFGPGTRLTVL.

The rearrangement links TRBV19 to TRBJ2-2, with a weak D call TRBD1 (6 bases). This CDR3 region has 13 residues. V shed 5 bases and J shed 6 bases, with 10 bases lying between them. Per the germline V gene, CDR1 is LNHDA and CDR2 is SQIVND (reference sequence). Here the CDR3 reads CASSQQGSGELFF. In DNA, the CDR3 is TGTGCCAGTAGTCAGCAGGGGTCCGGGGAGCTGTTTTTT.

The chain employs TRBV18 and TRBJ2-1; 8 nucleotides agree with TRBD1. Per germline, CDR1 KGHSH and CDR2 LQKENI. The CDR3 sequence is 12 residues long. Losses at the gene ends were 4 bases for V and 7 bases for J; bases not matched to a gene: 0. In nucleotides, the CDR3 is TGTGCCAGCTCACGGACAGGGAATGAGCAGTTCTTC. Protein sequence: CASSRTGNEQFF.

This clone showed up just a few times. V gene TRBV10-3 combines with J gene TRBJ2-7, with 7 positions matching TRBD1. Germline V lookup: CDR1 ENHRY, CDR2 SYGVKD. CDR3 size: 11 residues. The trim removed 10 bases at V and 3 bases at J, leaving 3 bases unmatched. The CDR3 region is CATRQGYEQYV. For the CDR3, the DNA is TGTGCCACCAGACAGGGCTACGAGCAGTACGTC.

This clone was seen only a few times. This chain uses TRBV28 with TRBJ2-1; the match to TRBD1 covers 9 bases. V shed 5 bases and J 8 bases; nucleotides not matched to a gene: 13. The CDR3 has 16 amino acids. Germline loops: CDR1 MDHEN, CDR2 SYDVKM. The CDR3 bases are TGTGCCAGCAGTCCCGGACAGGGGTCAGGGCCAGATGAGCAGTTCTTC. Translation gives CASSPGQGSGPDEQFF.